These 30 T cell receptor beta chains were all obtained from the same sample, sequenced in a study of radiation and T cells in renal cell carcinoma. The table came from immunoSEQ multiplex PCR; TCRdb's copy has only in-frame clones and leaves some out. Among about 78,000 clones listed, roughly nine tenths were seen once. Time point indicated: blood 4 weeks post-SBRT, at nephrectomy. Stated treatment: 15 Gy SBRT to primary tumor, nephrectomy 4 weeks later. Sequencing used blood, obtained from a patient whose treatment included radiotherapy and nephrectomy. Receptors originate from a woman in her 70s with renal cell carcinoma.

Only a few counts were recorded for this clone. The rearrangement joins TRBV6-1 to TRBJ1-5, with D possibly being TRBD1 (5 bases). The V and J ends lost 1 base and 4 bases respectively, with 5 bases between them. Germline V gene sequence: CDR1 MNHNS, CDR2 SASEGT. The CDR3 has 13 residues. CDR3 DNA: TGTGCCAGCAGTGAAGGGGGGAATCAGCCCCAGCATTTT. It is translated as CASSEGGNQPQHF.

The count of this clone is one. The chain combines TRBV19 with TRBJ1-5; no definite D call. V lost 6 bases, J lost 0 bases, and 6 bases lay in between. The CDR3 extends over 13 amino acids. The germline V gene encodes CDR1 LNHDA and CDR2 SQIVND (reference sequence). This chain's CDR3 is CASRVASNQPQHF. The CDR3 DNA follows: TGTGCCAGTAGGGTCGCTAGCAATCAGCCCCAGCATTTT.

The chain combines TRBV9 with TRBJ1-3; D is undetermined. Trimming pared 0 bases from V and 4 bases from J, leaving 14 bases between. Germline loops: CDR1 SGDLS, CDR2 YYNGEE. The CDR3 extends over 16 amino acids. For the CDR3, the DNA is TGTGCCAGCAGCGTAGAGGGTACGGTGTGGGGAAACACCATATATTTT. Residues: CASSVEGTVWGNTIYF.

The chain uses TRBV5-6 and TRBJ2-5, with unresolved D. Trimming shortened V by 0 bases and J by 2 bases, and 8 bases separated the two germline ends. This CDR3 region has 14 residues. Germline V gives CDR1 SGHDT, CDR2 YYEEEE. Written as DNA, the CDR3 is TGTGCCAGCAGCTTGGCTACTGTACAAGAGACCCAGTACTTC. Encoded protein: CASSLATVQETQYF. The full variable domain, in which reference TRBV5-6 and TRBJ2-5 provide the parts outside the CDR3, is DAGVTQSPTHLIKTRGQQVTLRCSPKSGHDTVSWYQQALGQGPQFIFQYYEEEERQRGNFPDRFSGHQFPNYSSELNVNALLLGDSALYLCASSLATVQETQYFGPGTRLLVL.

This sequence joins TRBV4-1 and TRBJ1-6; D is undetermined. V was pared by 0 bases and J by 0 bases, with 12 bases between. CDR1 is MGHRA, CDR2 YSYEKL, per germline. The CDR3 contains 18 residues. CDR3 sequence: CASSQDRAASSYNSPLHF. As DNA, the CDR3 is TGCGCCAGCAGCCAAGATCGGGCGGCTAGCTCCTATAATTCACCCCTCCACTTT.

The chain combines TRBV30 with TRBJ1-6, with D perhaps matching TRBD1 (6 bases). The V gene's germline CDR1 is GTSNPN and CDR2 SVGIG (reference sequence). Trimming pared 5 bases from V and 7 bases from J, leaving 18 bases between. The CDR3 has 15 residues. DNA for the CDR3: TGTGCCTGGGGAGAGGGGACACCGAGGAATTCACCCCTCCACTTT. Its translation: CAWGEGTPRNSPLHF.

V and J are TRBV5-1 and TRBJ1-6; 9 positions match TRBD1. The trim removed 4 bases at V and 8 bases at J, leaving 7 bases unmatched. The CDR3 contains 15 residues. Germline V gene sequence: CDR1 SGHRS, CDR2 YFSETQ. In nucleotides, the CDR3 is TGCGCCAGCAGCGTAACAGGGGGCCGGGATTCACCCCTCCACTTT. Residues: CASSVTGGRDSPLHF.

V usage is TRBV28 and J usage is TRBJ1-1; D is unclear. In germline, CDR1 is MDHEN, CDR2 SYDVKM. The CDR3 extends over 15 amino acids. V lost 3 bases, J lost 3 bases, and 14 bases lay in between. Written as DNA, the CDR3 is TGTGCCAGCAGTTTTCGGTTAGGGTTGTACACTGAAGCTTTCTTT. Translating it yields CASSFRLGLYTEAFF.

The chain has TRBV6-5 and TRBJ1-2; 7 bases line up with TRBD1. Germline V CDR1 and CDR2: MNHEY, SVGAGI. V lost 3 bases and J lost 7; bases outside the gene matches: 5. The CDR3 runs 13 residues. The CDR3 DNA follows: TGTGCCAGCAGTTATCGCACAGGGGCTGGCTACACCTTC. This gives the protein CASSYRTGAGYTF.

The chain is built from TRBV7-6 and TRBJ2-5; D is ambiguous. Germline assignment: CDR1 SGHVS and CDR2 FNYEAQ. The CDR3 is made up of 13 amino acids. Trimming cost V 0 bases and J 2 bases, with 4 bases left between them. DNA of the CDR3: TGTGCCAGCAGCTTAGCAGCGCAAGAGACCCAGTACTTC. Encoded protein: CASSLAAQETQYF.

The genes are TRBV2 and TRBJ2-3; 9 bases are shared with TRBD2. Germline loops: CDR1 SNHLY, CDR2 FYNNEI. The CDR3 sequence is 16 residues long. The ends lost 6 bases at V and 0 bases at J; junction bases unmatched: 7. This chain's CDR3 is CASRELAGASTDTQYF. DNA for the CDR3: TGTGCCAGCAGAGAACTAGCGGGCGCTAGCACAGATACGCAGTATTTT.

The rearrangement uses TRBV7-9 and TRBJ1-2; TRBD1 matches at 7 bases. Germline CDR1 reads SEHNR; CDR2 reads FQNEAQ (reference sequence). The CDR3 contains 13 residues. V lost 5 bases and J lost 8; bases outside the gene matches: 8. This CDR3 is CASSPQGKFGYTF. The CDR3 DNA is TGTGCCAGCAGCCCACAGGGGAAGTTCGGCTACACCTTC.

The chain is built from TRBV7-3 and TRBJ2-3; D is unclear. There are 15 residues in the CDR3. From germline, CDR1 is SGHTA and CDR2 FQGTGA. The ends were cut back, 7 bases at V and 0 bases at J, with 14 bases in the middle. CDR3 in amino acids: CASTSGGISTDTQYF. The CDR3 region has the DNA TGTGCCAGCACTTCGGGTGGGATTAGCACAGATACGCAGTATTTT.

The chain couples TRBV6-1 to TRBJ2-1; D call uncertain. The CDR3 has 16 amino acids. Trimming removed 0 bases from V and 0 bases from J, with 9 bases in between. CDR1 and CDR2 (germline): MNHNS, SASEGT. The CDR3 protein is CASSEATGNSYNEQFF. CDR3 bases: TGTGCCAGCAGTGAAGCGACGGGTAACTCCTACAATGAGCAGTTCTTC.

CDR3 in DNA: TGTGCCAGCAGCCTTCACCCGGGACAGGGGAGCAACGAGCAGTACTTC. Its protein is CASSLHPGQGSNEQYF. The V call is TRBV7-2, the J call TRBJ2-5; 10 bases agree with TRBD1. Gene TRBJ2-7 matches the end of the DNA better, so the J call may be wrong. CDR1 and CDR2 from the germline V gene are SGHTA and FQGNSA. CDR3 length: 16 amino acids.

This chain uses TRBV5-4 with TRBJ2-3; TRBD2 agrees at 10 bases. V dropped 0 bases and J dropped 3; count of bases not matched to a gene: 4. Germline V gene lookup returns CDR1 SGHNT and CDR2 YYREEE (reference sequence). This CDR3 is built from 16 residues. The CDR3 sequence: CASSLELAGMTDTQYF. The CDR3 region has the DNA TGTGCCAGCAGCTTGGAACTAGCGGGGATGACAGATACGCAGTATTTT. Filled out from reference TRBV5-4 and TRBJ2-3, the complete variable domain reads ETGVTQSPTHLIKTRGQQVTLRCSSQSGHNTVSWYQQALGQGPQFIFQYYREEENGRGNFPPRFSGLQFPNYSSELNVNALELDDSALYLCASSLELAGMTDTQYFGPGTRLTVL.

The chain recombines TRBV27 with TRBJ1-5; no reliable D call. The V gene lost 3 bases and the J gene lost 7 bases, with 10 bases spanning the gap. Germline loops: CDR1 MNHEY, CDR2 SMNVEV (reference sequence). There are 13 residues in the CDR3. The CDR3, as DNA: TGTGCCAGCAGTTTGGGCGGTGGGCAGCCCCAGCATTTT. Protein product: CASSLGGGQPQHF.

In its sample, this clone was seen a few times. CDR3 nucleotide sequence: TGTGCCAGCAGTGACAGGGATGGCTACACCTTC. Protein product: CASSDRDGYTF. The gene calls are TRBV2 and TRBJ1-2; tentatively, D is TRBD1 (5 bases). Between the trimmed V and J ends, which lost 3 bases and 6 bases, there was a span of 5 bases. Germline V gene sequence: CDR1 SNHLY, CDR2 FYNNEI. The CDR3 totals 11 residues.

The rearrangement links TRBV19 to TRBJ1-5; D is ambiguous. The CDR3 sequence is 16 residues long. V was shortened by 5 bases and J by 7 bases, with 21 bases between the two germline ends. Germline CDR1 is LNHDA and CDR2 is SQIVND (reference sequence). CDR3 region: CASSPNVPSFKQPQHF. As DNA, the CDR3 is TGTGCCAGTAGTCCGAACGTTCCCTCCTTCAAACAGCCCCAGCATTTT.

V gene TRBV7-2 combines with J gene TRBJ2-5; D is undetermined. From germline, CDR1 is SGHTA and CDR2 FQGNSA. V was shortened by 1 base and J by 5 bases, with 11 bases between the two germline ends. The CDR3 has 14 amino acids. The CDR3 loop is CASSLVAFGETQYF. The DNA for the CDR3 is TGTGCCAGCAGCTTAGTAGCATTCGGTGAGACCCAGTACTTC.

This clone was seen more than once but under ten times. This sequence joins TRBV7-2 and TRBJ1-2; D is ambiguous. Germline lookup yields CDR1 SGHTA and CDR2 FQGNSA. CDR3 size: 13 residues. Trimming pared 1 base from V and 8 bases from J, leaving 11 bases between. The DNA of the CDR3 is TGTGCCAGCAGCTTAGGGGCAGGCCGGGGCTACACCTTC. Translating it yields CASSLGAGRGYTF.

The chain couples TRBV9 to TRBJ1-2; 9 nucleotides match TRBD1. Germline assignment: CDR1 SGDLS and CDR2 YYNGEE. The CDR3 contains 15 residues. V lost 3 bases and J lost 6; bases outside the gene matches: 9. CDR3 sequence reads: CASSAGAGQGHGYTF. The DNA of the CDR3 is TGTGCCAGCAGCGCCGGTGCGGGACAGGGCCATGGCTACACCTTC. The full variable domain, in which reference TRBV9 and TRBJ1-2 provide the parts outside the CDR3, is DSGVTQTPKHLITATGQRVTLRCSPRSGDLSVYWYQQSLDQGLQFLIQYYNGEERAKGNILERFSAQQFPDLHSELNLSSLELGDSALYFCASSAGAGQGHGYTFGSGTRLTVV.

The V gene is TRBV29-1, the J gene TRBJ2-5, with D maybe TRBD2 (6 bases). The J call may be incorrect, as the DNA end agrees better with TRBJ2-7. The CDR3 has 13 amino acids. The germline V gene has CDR1 SQVTM and CDR2 ANQGSEA. CDR3 DNA: TGCAGCGTAGTACGGGGGACCTCCTACGAGCAGTACTTC. This sequence encodes CSVVRGTSYEQYF.

This chain links TRBV7-2 with TRBJ1-4, with D maybe TRBD1 (5 bases). The germline V gene encodes CDR1 SGHTA and CDR2 FQGNSA. The V and J ends lost 5 bases and 6 bases respectively, with 10 bases between them. The CDR3 has 13 amino acids. The CDR3 reads CASSPRQYEKLFF. The CDR3 coding sequence is TGTGCCAGCAGCCCCAGACAGTATGAAAAACTGTTTTTT.

Points on this clone: One end of the junction is discordant with germline, which a read error may explain. This rearrangement joins TRBV7-7 to TRBJ2-3; 7 positions match TRBD1. The CDR3 loop spans 15 amino acids. CDR1 and CDR2 (germline): SSHAT, FNYEAQ (reference sequence). The chain's CDR3 is CASSLGGGPGDTQYF. Here the CDR3 DNA reads TGTGCTAGCAGCTTAGGGGGCGGGCCCGGGGATACGCAGTATTTT.

The chain combines TRBV9 with TRBJ2-1; 9 bases are shared with TRBD2. The CDR3 spans 18 residues. V was pared by 0 bases and J by 0 bases, with 7 bases of the junction left unmatched. The V gene's germline CDR1 is SGDLS and CDR2 YYNGEE. The CDR3 DNA sequence: TGTGCCAGCAGCGTAGCTTCTAGCGGGGCAAGCTCCTACAATGAGCAGTTCTTC. Its protein is CASSVASSGASSYNEQFF.

The chain recombines TRBV6-5 with TRBJ1-1; tentative D call: TRBD1 (5 bases). The CDR3 consists of 14 residues. From germline, CDR1 is MNHEY and CDR2 SVGAGI. Deletions cut 6 bases from V and 4 bases from J, with 15 bases between. The CDR3 protein is CASRGQGLGTEAFF. The CDR3 DNA sequence: TGTGCCAGCAGGGGCCAGGGTCTGGGCACTGAAGCTTTCTTT.

The CDR3 region has the DNA TGCGCCAGCAGCCAAGACGGTCAGCCCCAGCATTTT. Amino acids: CASSQDGQPQHF. The gene calls are TRBV4-1 and TRBJ1-5, with unresolved D. The CDR3 covers 12 residues. CDR1 and CDR2 from the germline V gene are MGHRA and YSYEKL. Trimming shortened V by 0 bases and J by 6 bases, and 3 bases separated the two germline ends.

The chain uses TRBV2 and TRBJ2-5, with D uncertain. Looked up from germline, CDR1 is SNHLY and CDR2 is FYNNEI. The CDR3 has 13 amino acids. V was cut by 7 bases and J by 1 base, with 10 bases left in between. The CDR3 nucleotides read TGTGCCAGCACGCCCCCGGCCCAAGAGACCCAGTACTTC. Its protein product is CASTPPAQETQYF.

V is TRBV30 and J is TRBJ1-6; 9 bases are shared with TRBD1. Germline values: CDR1 GTSNPN, CDR2 SVGIG (reference sequence). Unmatched junction bases numbered 9, after V lost 5 bases and J lost 10 bases. The CDR3 extends over 14 amino acids. The CDR3 here is CAWLETGGGSPLHF. The DNA for the CDR3 is TGTGCCTGGCTAGAGACAGGGGGGGGCTCACCCCTCCACTTT.